The 10 T cell receptor beta chains reported below all come from one sample, sequenced in a study of T-cell memory formation after mild COVID-19. TCRdb recomputed calls from the 5' RACE reads with MiXCR, one row per CDR3 protein. This sample carries about 350,000 distinct CDR3 sequences, roughly an eighth of them seen once, and the ten largest clones take about 20%. Sequencing was done on a sample of PBMCs or a T cell subset sorted from them (not recorded which). The receptors derive from a man aged 18 to 29 who had mild COVID-19 (a few samples of this study predate the infection). Cell type and time point are not known.

In its sample, this clonotype was seen a few times. V gene TRBV2 combines with J gene TRBJ2-3; possibly TRBD1 for D (5 bases). Germline V gene data show CDR1 as SNHLY and CDR2 as FYNNEI. The ends were cut back, 8 bases at V and 6 bases at J, with 15 bases in the middle. The CDR3 sequence is 13 residues long. CDR3 in DNA: TGTGCCAGCGCAGTGGGGCTGACGGATACGCAGTATTTT. It specifies CASAVGLTDTQYF.

This clonotype was observed a handful of times. The chain employs TRBV18 and TRBJ2-2; D could derive from TRBD1 or TRBD2 (5 bases each). V lost 6 bases and J lost 6, with 17 bases in between. The germline V gene has CDR1 KGHSH and CDR2 LQKENI. There are 15 residues in the CDR3. CDR3 nucleotide sequence: TGTGCCAGCTCCCCCGCCTGGGGGACCGCCGGGGAGCTGTTTTTT. It specifies CASSPAWGTAGELFF.

This chain links TRBV12-3 or TRBV12-4 with TRBJ2-3; 8 nucleotides line up with TRBD1. The CDR3 consists of 14 residues. Unmatched junction bases numbered 4, after V lost 1 base and J lost 7 bases. The DNA for the CDR3 is TGTGCCAGCAGTTTAGAAACAGGGGGAAATACGCAGTATTTT. The encoded protein is CASSLETGGNTQYF.

This clonotype has a handful of counts. This chain links TRBV7-8 with TRBJ1-2; no firm D call. Germline CDR1 reads SGHVS; CDR2 reads FQNEAQ. Between the trimmed V and J ends, which lost 2 bases and 8 bases, there was a span of 27 bases. CDR3 length equals 18 residues. The CDR3 spells CASSLFRGASREVGGYTF. The CDR3 region has the DNA TGTGCCAGCAGCTTATTTCGGGGTGCGTCTCGGGAAGTGGGAGGCTACACCTTC.

This clonotype was observed a single time. The V gene is TRBV5-1, the J gene TRBJ2-3; D is possibly TRBD1 or TRBD2 (6 bases each). This CDR3 comprises 14 residues. Germline V gives CDR1 SGHRS, CDR2 YFSETQ. V was shortened by 3 bases and J by 14 bases, with 22 bases between the two germline ends. The CDR3 DNA sequence: TGCGCCAGCAGCTCGGACGGGGGCGGTGTTCCGCCGTATTTT. Encoded protein: CASSSDGGGVPPYF.

The chain is built from TRBV7-2 and TRBJ2-5; the D gene is possibly TRBD1 (6 bases). V lost 6 bases to trimming and J lost 2 bases, with 13 bases between them. CDR1 is SGHTA and CDR2 is FQGNSA in the germline V gene. This CDR3 spans 14 amino acids. The CDR3 loop reads CASRSDRYQETQYF. The DNA for the CDR3 is TGTGCCAGCAGATCGGACAGATATCAAGAGACCCAGTACTTC. Drawing the rest from reference TRBV7-2 and TRBJ2-5, the complete variable domain is GAGVSQSPSNKVTEKGKDVELRCDPISGHTALYWYRQSLGQGLEFLIYFQGNSAPDKSGLPSDRFSAERTGGSVSTLTIQRTQQEDSAVYLCASRSDRYQETQYFGPGTRLLVL.

The rearrangement uses TRBV7-9 and TRBJ1-2; no firm D call. Per germline, CDR1 SEHNR and CDR2 FQNEAQ (reference sequence). CDR3 length: 10 amino acids. The ends were cut back, 5 bases at V and 7 bases at J, with 5 bases in the middle. CDR3 protein: CASSLRGYTF. The DNA of the CDR3 is TGTGCCAGCAGCCTACGTGGCTACACCTTC. Filled out from reference TRBV7-9 and TRBJ1-2, the complete variable domain reads DTGVSQNPRHKITKRGQNVTFRCDPISEHNRLYWYRQTLGQGPEFLTYFQNEAQLEKSRLLSDRFSAERPKGSFSTLEIQRTEQGDSAMYLCASSLRGYTFGSGTRLTVV.

The chain uses TRBV20-1 and TRBJ2-4; D assignment may be TRBD1 or TRBD2 (5 bases each). CDR3 length equals 17 residues. The germline V gene encodes CDR1 DFQATT and CDR2 SNEGSKA (reference sequence). Trimming shortened V by 2 bases and J by 0 bases, and 17 bases separated the two germline ends. The CDR3 bases are TGCAGTGCTAGACCTTCAGGGAGAATCCTAGCCAAAAACATTCAGTACTTC. Translated: CSARPSGRILAKNIQYF.

The rearrangement links TRBV7-9 to TRBJ1-1, with D hard to call. V lost 1 base to trimming and J lost 7 bases, with 7 bases between them. This CDR3 comprises 12 residues. Per the germline V gene, CDR1 is SEHNR and CDR2 is FQNEAQ (reference sequence). CDR3: CASSLDSLEAFF. The CDR3 DNA reads as TGTGCCAGCAGCTTAGACAGTCTTGAAGCTTTCTTT.

This clonotype occurred a few times. J is TRBJ2-3 and V is TRBV20-1; D might be TRBD1 or TRBD2, each matching 5 bases. The CDR3 is 17 amino acids. Trimming left V 3 bases short and J 4 bases short, with 23 bases between. Germline V CDR1 and CDR2: DFQATT, SNEGSKA (reference sequence). CDR3 sequence reads: CSARDSSGTPVPDTQYF. The CDR3 DNA follows: TGCAGTGCTAGGGATTCATCCGGGACCCCGGTCCCAGATACGCAGTATTTT.